The present TCR beta chain was sequenced within a study of regulatory T cells in long-lasting Graves disease (dated by TCRdb to the early 2020s). Study-wide context: Persistent Graves' disease was defined as antithyroid drug treatment for over 5 years with persistently positive TSH receptor autoantibodies. The study took place in China and was registered as a clinical trial. A total of about 35 samples underwent TCR sequencing: 13 from persistent and about 20 from newly diagnosed Graves' disease patients. On average, persistent Graves' disease patients in the clinical cohort had been on antithyroid drugs for about 9.3 years. Persistent Graves' disease patients were compared with newly diagnosed Graves' disease patients by peripheral blood TCR sequencing and RNA sequencing. Findings and caveats that apply to the study as a whole: Patients with persistent disease shared more public clonotypes (approximately 2,500) than newly diagnosed patients did (nearly 1,000). The authors acknowledged the small sample size as a limitation that may reduce accuracy. Compared with newly diagnosed patients, patients with persistent Graves' disease had lower TCR Shannon entropy and fewer highly expanded clones, which suggests clonal expansion. Because the primary lesion, thyroid tissue, could not be accessed, the study looked at peripheral blood alone. Preferential use of TRBV28, TRBJ1-2 and TRBJ2-5 was observed in persistent disease, whereas TRBV20-1 and TRBJ2-1 were favored in newly diagnosed disease. Sequencing and analysis were limited to the TCR beta chain.

The library relied on multiplex PCR. Sequencing took place on an Illumina HiSeq 4000. CDR3 regions were amplified by Arm-PCR with iRepertoire HTBI primers to construct TCR beta libraries. PCR products were gel purified before sequencing. In the original analysis: Across samples, 60 to 70 TRBV and roughly 15 TRBJ segments were identified and used for gene usage analysis of CDR3 amino acid clonotypes. COPE and FqMerger were used to merge filtered high-quality paired reads into contigs. BLAST was used to align contigs to the IMGT TRBV, TRBD and TRBJ reference genes, and CDR3 was defined following IMGT. Any clonotype with a frequency above 0.1% was counted as a highly expanded clone. Shannon entropy served as the measure of repertoire diversity, while the Gini coefficient captured V-J evenness. A clonotype found in more than one individual was treated as public. The raw public reads went through TCRdb reprocessing: fastp at Q25, MiXCR clone calling, in-frame beta chains kept. Each entry merges the rows of one CDR3 protein and shows their most common DNA and genes. The V and J calls and clone size come from TCRdb's table, not from the authors' own analysis. The sample contains hundreds of thousands of distinct CDR3 sequences, less than 25% of them found a single time. The ten top clones hold less than 9% of the sample.

Spanning cysteine to phenylalanine, the CDR3 consists of 14 amino acids. The retained sequence is limited to the CDR3, 42 bases, with the frame set at the first base. The germline V gene specifies MDHEN as CDR1 and SYDVKM as CDR2. V was cut back by 5 bases and J by 4 bases, leaving a gap of 14 bases between them. In its sample, this clonotype was seen many times. What antigen it recognizes has not been identified. Base quality data are lacking; no much larger clone is found one base away. The time point tag for this specimen amounts to: persistent/refractory GD, antithyroid drugs over 5 years with positive TRAb. For both TCR sequencing and RNA sequencing, RNA was extracted from PBMCs in TRIzol. The diagnosis of Graves' disease followed American Thyroid Association guidelines. The patients came from an endocrinology department in Xi'an, China. Each patient gave approximately 10 milliliters of peripheral blood, collected in an EDTA anticoagulant tube. Ficoll Paque Plus density gradient separation was used to isolate PBMCs, and no further T cell sorting was performed. An Agilent 2100 Bioanalyzer and agarose gel were used to check RNA quality, while a NanoDrop 2000 measured RNA concentration.

This specimen was peripheral blood mononuclear cells (PBMCs), taken when the disease was refractory, from a patient treated with antithyroid drugs. This TCR was sampled from a female donor with Graves disease. The sequence links TRBV28 to TRBJ1-2; no D gene can be assigned with confidence. The DNA is as follows: TGTGCCAGCAGTGTTACCGGCGAGGGCTATGGCTACACCTTC. It translates to CASSVTGEGYGYTF.